This T cell receptor beta chain was identified in a study of PD-L1 blockade in urothelial cancer (dated by TCRdb to the late 2010s). Context from the whole study: All patients started therapy around 2014 and received atezolizumab 1,200 mg intravenously every 3 weeks. Durable clinical benefit was defined as a progression-free survival longer than 6 months, and TCR features were additionally tested against progression-free survival and overall survival. The study, an exploratory multi-omic analysis, examined somatic, immune and clinical correlates of response to PD-L1 blockade with atezolizumab in urothelial cancer. Blood samples were analyzed at 3 weeks after treatment start (second dose) and at 6 weeks after treatment start. About 90% of the roughly 29 patients were identified as males with urothelial cancer of bladder origin, and a prior smoking history was reported by 18 of 29 patients. Pretreatment tumor samples and matched peripheral blood, collected serially before and after atezolizumab treatment, underwent TCR sequencing. Pretreatment blood TCR-seq was available for about 27 patients, at least one posttreatment blood collection was obtained for roughly 24 patients, and tumor TCR-seq was available for roughly 24 patients. Whole exome sequencing and RNA sequencing of pretreatment tumors were performed alongside TCR sequencing in the same patients. About 10 patients reached durable clinical benefit, while about 19 patients did not. An ECOG performance status of 0 or 1 was recorded for the patients, and 0 to 3 prior chemotherapy regimens had been received by the patients. A median of roughly 140,000 T cells and fewer than 85,000 unique TCRs was obtained from blood samples, and a median clonality of about 0.08 was observed. Overall results and qualifications from the work: Improved progression-free and overall survival was associated with having pretreatment peripheral blood TCR clonality below the median. Greater expansion of tumor-associated TCR clones in peripheral blood 3 weeks after the start of treatment was observed in patients with durable benefit (n ≈ 20, p = 0.022). Because of the small sample size (n of about 30) and the many exploratory analyses performed, the results are intended to be regarded as hypothesis-generating.

The time point label corresponds to: pretreatment peripheral blood. The cohort comprised around 30 patients with locally advanced or metastatic urothelial carcinoma treated at Memorial Sloan Kettering on a trial protocol. Peripheral blood mononuclear cells were collected from each patient pretreatment and during treatment, giving between 1 and 8 total time points per patient. The Qiagen DNeasy Blood extraction kit was used to purify genomic DNA from total PBMCs and tumor samples. Collected pretreatment and during treatment, PBMCs were isolated and stored as previously described. Of note for this clone: Which antigen it targets is not known. No base quality values were provided; no much bigger clone lies one nucleotide off.

Synthetic TCR analog templates were spiked into each PCR so that absolute template abundance could be estimated from read counts. The immunoSEQ assay used bias-controlled V and J gene primers to amplify TCRbeta CDR3 regions from genomic DNA. Sequencing of rearranged TCRbeta segments was performed at approximately 20X coverage. In the original analysis: Sequencing errors were corrected by clustering, and CDR3s were annotated against IMGT so that V, D and J genes could be assigned. Only productive TCRbeta rearrangements were used in downstream analyses, excluding out-of-frame or stop-codon sequences. Clonality was calculated as one minus the Shannon entropy normalized by the log of the number of unique productive sequences. Clones differing between time points or between blood and tumor were identified by Fisher's exact test with Benjamini-Hochberg correction at adjusted p below 0.01. The table comes from immuneACCESS by way of TCRdb, which keeps in-frame sequences with V and J called. Part of the clones is missing from these tables; in studies checked, under half for an unresolved V gene and the rest for unknown reasons. The V and J calls and clone size were taken over from that table, and D and trimming were inferred from the DNA. The sample includes 95,000 or so clones, with roughly 84% observed a single time. The top ten clonotypes cover about 2% of the sample.

Relative to germline, V is 7 bases shorter and J is 2 bases shorter, with 12 bases between their ends. From cysteine to phenylalanine, the CDR3 is 14 amino acids long. This entry keeps only the CDR3 DNA: 42 bases, framed from base 1. CDR1 MNHEY and CDR2 SMNVEV were looked up in the germline V gene (reference sequence). The receptor was derived from a man between 60 and 75 years old with urothelial cancer. The sample here was PBMCs, taken around atezolizumab (anti-PD-L1) treatment. The chain employs TRBV27 and TRBJ2-1; 6 matching bases give a weak D call of TRBD2. CDR3 reads: CASTSGDPYNEQFF. The DNA sequence reads TGTGCCAGCACCTCGGGGGATCCCTACAATGAGCAGTTCTTC.